This TCR beta chain was documented in a study of CD8+CD57+ T cells in acquired aplastic anemia. Sequenced patients had shown CD8+CD57+ cell expansion by flow cytometry. The table lists this clonotype with many counts. Trimming took off 4 bases at V and 4 bases at J, with 11 bases between the two ends. Germline assignment: CDR1 SEHNR and CDR2 FQNEAQ (reference sequence). The CDR3 runs 13 residues. Genomic DNA constituted the template upon which TCR beta VDJ and CDR3 profiling was performed. TCRdb independently ran MiXCR on the reads; one entry per CDR3 protein. The sample contains around 170,000 distinct CDR3 sequences, more than 45% of which appear only once.

The gene calls are TRBV7-9 and TRBJ2-7, with D perhaps assigned TRBD1 or TRBD2 (5 bases each). This clonotype was obtained from a human donor with aplastic anemia. The sequenced sample was sorted CD4+, CD8+, or CD8+CD57+ T cells (not recorded which) from PBMCs. The CDR3 loop reads CASSSGTPYEQYF. In DNA form, the CDR3 reads TGTGCCAGCAGCTCCGGGACGCCGTACGAGCAGTACTTC. The full variable domain, completed using reference TRBV7-9 and TRBJ2-7, is DTGVSQNPRHKITKRGQNVTFRCDPISEHNRLYWYRQTLGQGPEFLTYFQNEAQLEKSRLLSDRFSAERPKGSFSTLEIQRTEQGDSAMYLCASSSGTPYEQYFGPGTRLTVT.